The 7 T cell receptor beta chains in this list originate from one sample, sequenced in a study of shared clonotypes between healthy human individuals. The data were produced by immunoSEQ multiplex PCR, yet TCRdb's version contains in-frame clones alone and is incomplete. The top ten clones hold about 0.22% of a sample with over 750,000 clones, 90% to 97% of them seen once. Terminally differentiated effector memory CD45RA+ cells were excluded from the naive CD8 cells, which were CD45RO-negative and positively selected for CCR7. Sequencing input: naive CD8+ T cells sorted from blood. These receptors came from a man aged 25-45 years in good health.

This sequence joins TRBV19 and TRBJ1-1, with 9 bases matching TRBD1. Trimming removed 5 bases from V and 1 base from J; junction bases left unmatched: 8. Per germline, CDR1 LNHDA and CDR2 SQIVND (reference sequence). The CDR3 consists of 16 residues. The CDR3, as DNA: TGTGCCAGTAGTTGGAAGCCGGGACAGGGGAACACTGAAGCTTTCTTT. It specifies CASSWKPGQGNTEAFF.

This clone has only one observation. V and J are TRBV5-6 and TRBJ1-2; D gene unclear. V lost 5 bases and J lost 2, with 10 bases in between. The V gene's germline CDR1 is SGHDT and CDR2 YYEEEE. The CDR3 loop spans 13 amino acids. In DNA form, the CDR3 reads TGTGCCAGCAGTCAAGGATCCAACTATGGCTACACCTTC. Its protein product is CASSQGSNYGYTF.

CDR3 in DNA: TGTGCCAGCTCACCACCCTTCGTTTCTCGGAATGAGCAGTTCTTC. Residues: CASSPPFVSRNEQFF. The chain is built from TRBV18 and TRBJ2-1; D gene uncertain. The germline V and J ends were trimmed by 0 bases and 7 bases, with 13 bases remaining between them. The CDR3 length is 15 residues. Germline V gives CDR1 KGHSH, CDR2 LQKENI.

This clone was seen only once. This rearrangement joins TRBV5-6 to TRBJ2-3, with D tentatively TRBD2 (5 bases). Trimming removed 0 bases at V and 2 bases at J, with 10 bases between. The CDR3 sequence is 15 residues long. The germline CDR1 and CDR2 sequences are SGHDT and YYEEEE. Here the CDR3 DNA reads TGTGCCAGCAGCTTGGGGGAGCGAGACACAGATACGCAGTATTTT. This sequence encodes CASSLGERDTDTQYF.

The rearrangement uses TRBV7-4 and TRBJ1-4; D unresolved. The CDR3 has 15 residues. Trimming pared 6 bases from V and 7 bases from J, leaving 18 bases between. CDR1 is SGHVT and CDR2 is SQSDAQ in the germline V gene. CDR3 bases: TGTGCCAGCAGAGCTTTGGGGAGGGCGGTTGAAAAACTGTTTTTT. Protein: CASRALGRAVEKLFF.

This clone was counted a single time. The V and J genes are TRBV7-6 and TRBJ2-5; the D gene could be TRBD1 or TRBD2 (5 bases each). Germline CDR1 reads SGHVS; CDR2 reads FNYEAQ. Trimming shortened V by 4 bases and J by 5 bases, and 17 bases separated the two germline ends. The CDR3 consists of 15 residues. The CDR3 here is CASSSFSGLEETQYF. The CDR3 nucleotides are TGTGCCAGCAGCTCCTTTTCGGGGCTAGAGGAGACCCAGTACTTC.

The chain recombines TRBV10-3 with TRBJ2-7; no clear D gene. Trimming took 3 bases from V and 9 from J, leaving 12 bases between them. There are 12 residues in the CDR3. Germline CDR1 reads ENHRY; CDR2 reads SYGVKD. The CDR3 loop reads CAISDLSWVQYF. CDR3 coding DNA: TGTGCCATCAGTGATTTGTCCTGGGTGCAGTACTTC.